The 32 T cell receptor beta chains given below trace back to one sample, sequenced in a study of human T cells and chemical hapten exposure. TCRdb re-called the RACE reads with MiXCR, one entry per CDR3 protein. The sample has more than 300,000 distinct CDR3 sequences, around 5.5% seen once; the top ten hold just over 2.5%. Time point described: pre-sensitization, week 0. The treatment denotes: therapeutic diphenylcyclopropenone sensitization with weekly scalp DPC. The specimen was whole blood, collected in connection with sensitization to the hapten diphenylcyclopropenone (DPC). Every receptor here comes from a woman in her 50s with alopecia areata. Some clones in this sample may be carry-over from other donors' samples.

This clonotype was seen more than once but under ten times. V gene TRBV9 combines with J gene TRBJ2-5, with TRBD2 as a possible D gene (6 bases). The CDR3 runs to 15 residues. CDR1 is SGDLS, CDR2 YYNGEE, per germline. V gave up 4 bases and J gave up 7 bases, with 20 bases separating them. The CDR3 here is CASSPQSGLSGTQYF. In DNA form, the CDR3 reads TGTGCCAGCAGCCCTCAAAGCGGGCTGTCGGGGACCCAGTACTTC.

This clonotype was picked up a small number of times. The chain links TRBV5-5 to TRBJ2-7; the D call may be TRBD1 or TRBD2 (5 bases each). With 0 bases removed from V and 1 base from J, the gap between germline ends came to 11 bases. The germline V gene has CDR1 SGHKS and CDR2 YYEKEE (reference sequence). The CDR3 is 15 residues long. The CDR3 region has the DNA TGTGCCAGCAGCTTGGCCGGGGCAGGGTCCTACGAGCAGTACTTC. Its protein product is CASSLAGAGSYEQYF.

This clonotype was seen repeatedly, ten times or more. CDR3 protein: CASTQSSGGWYNEQFF. For the CDR3, the DNA is TGTGCCAGCACTCAGTCTAGCGGGGGGTGGTACAATGAGCAGTTCTTC. This rearrangement joins TRBV7-2 to TRBJ2-1; 11 nucleotides line up with TRBD2. V lost 7 bases to trimming and J lost 4 bases; unmatched junction nucleotides: 9. Per the germline V gene, CDR1 is SGHTA and CDR2 is FQGNSA. The CDR3 extends over 16 amino acids.

This clonotype has at least ten counts. This chain joins TRBV27 and TRBJ2-3; no firm D call. Germline-derived CDR1 and CDR2 are MNHEY and SMNVEV (reference sequence). This CDR3 has 16 amino acids. V was pared by 3 bases and J by 1 base, with 14 bases between. CDR3 DNA sequence: TGTGCCAGCAGTTTTGTCGTAGGCTTCGGCACAGATACGCAGTATTTT. Protein sequence: CASSFVVGFGTDTQYF.

This clonotype was recorded many times. V is TRBV4-3 and J is TRBJ2-7, with a weak D call TRBD2 (5 bases). This CDR3 is 15 amino acids long. Germline CDR1 and CDR2: LGHNA and YSLEER. V was clipped by 0 bases and J by 4 bases, with 13 bases between them. The CDR3 region has the DNA TGCGCCAGCAGCCAAGAGAGAGGGAGTATGTACGAGCAGTACTTC. Amino acid sequence: CASSQERGSMYEQYF.

The sample holds many counts of this clonotype. The V call is TRBV27, the J call TRBJ2-1, with 13 bases matching TRBD2. V lost 5 bases and J lost 13; bases outside the gene matches: 8. The CDR3 is 14 residues long. Germline values: CDR1 MNHEY, CDR2 SMNVEV (reference sequence). This CDR3 is CASSPGLAGAPQFF. In nucleotides, the CDR3 is TGTGCCAGCAGTCCCGGACTAGCGGGGGCGCCTCAGTTCTTC.

In its sample, this clonotype was seen a few times. The chain couples TRBV7-2 to TRBJ2-3; 7 bases map to TRBD1. Germline trimming cut 4 bases from V and 5 bases from J; bases unmatched to any gene: 15. The length of the CDR3 is 17 residues. Germline V CDR1 and CDR2: SGHTA, FQGNSA. CDR3 in DNA: TGTGCCAGCAGCTCAAAGGACAGGCCCAGGGCTATAGATACGCAGTATTTT. Protein product: CASSSKDRPRAIDTQYF.

In this sample, this clonotype turned up many times. In nucleotides, the CDR3 is TGCAGTGCTAGTCTCGGGAGCACAGATACGCAGTATTTT. Its protein product is CSASLGSTDTQYF. The V call is TRBV20-1, the J call TRBJ2-3, with no clear D. Germline values: CDR1 DFQATT, CDR2 SNEGSKA (reference sequence). V lost 3 bases, J lost 0 bases, and 7 bases lay in between. The CDR3 is 13 amino acids.

Only a few counts were recorded for this clonotype. The rearrangement links TRBV27 to TRBJ2-3; D is tentatively TRBD1 or TRBD2 (5 bases each). The CDR3 is 13 residues long. V was clipped by 1 base and J by 5 bases, with 7 bases between them. The germline gives CDR1 MNHEY, CDR2 SMNVEV (reference sequence). As DNA, the CDR3 is TGTGCCAGCAGTTTATGGGGGAAAGATACGCAGTATTTT. This translates into CASSLWGKDTQYF.

The V and J genes are TRBV28 and TRBJ2-1; D is uncertain. Trimming cost V 6 bases and J 7 bases, with 10 bases left between them. This CDR3 has 12 amino acids. Germline loops: CDR1 MDHEN, CDR2 SYDVKM. The CDR3: CASSPILNEQFF. In nucleotides, the CDR3 is TGTGCCAGCAGCCCCATCCTGAATGAGCAGTTCTTC.

This clonotype was observed a handful of times. The CDR3 spells CSARVGGRTYNEQFF. CDR3 DNA sequence: TGCAGTGCTAGAGTCGGCGGGAGAACCTACAATGAGCAGTTCTTC. V gene TRBV20-1 combines with J gene TRBJ2-1; TRBD2 matches 7 bases. Germline V lookup: CDR1 DFQATT, CDR2 SNEGSKA (reference sequence). The CDR3 has 15 residues. V lost 1 base and J lost 2; bases outside the gene matches: 5.

The gene calls are TRBV21-1 and TRBJ1-6; the table's D call of TRBD1 was not tested on the DNA. TRBV21-1 is listed as a pseudogene. This CDR3 contains 16 residues. The CDR3 is CASSKSLQDYNSPLHF. As DNA, the CDR3 is TGTGCCAGCAGCAAGTCCCTTCAAGACTATAATTCACCCCTCCACTTT.

This clonotype came up a few times. The chain has TRBV4-1 and TRBJ2-3; TRBD1 or TRBD2 may be the D gene (5 bases each). The CDR3 runs to 15 residues. V was trimmed by 1 base and J by 2 bases, leaving 10 bases between them. Germline V gene lookup returns CDR1 MGHRA and CDR2 YSYEKL. CDR3 sequence reads: CASSQVGDPTDTQYF. CDR3 DNA: TGCGCCAGCAGCCAAGTAGGGGACCCCACAGATACGCAGTATTTT.

This chain links TRBV30 with TRBJ2-7; TRBD1 agrees at 7 bases. Germline V CDR1 and CDR2: GTSNPN, SVGIG (reference sequence). The CDR3 totals 13 residues. Trimming took 3 bases from V and 5 from J; bases not matched to a gene: 7. The CDR3 region has the DNA TGTGCCTGGAGGGCAGGGGGAAGCAACGAGCAGTACTTC. It translates to CAWRAGGSNEQYF.

The rearrangement links TRBV13 to TRBJ2-7, with D possibly being TRBD1 (5 bases). The CDR3 runs to 14 residues. CDR1 is PRHDT and CDR2 is FYEKMQ in the germline V gene (reference sequence). CDR3 sequence: CTNSKGADSYEQYF. The CDR3 DNA follows: TGTACCAACAGTAAAGGGGCGGACTCCTACGAGCAGTACTTC.

This clonotype has at least ten counts. This chain connects TRBV7-9 to TRBJ2-5; 8 nucleotides match TRBD1. From germline, CDR1 is SEHNR and CDR2 FQNEAQ (reference sequence). The junction had 21 bases not matched to a gene; V was cut back by 7 bases and J by 5 bases. CDR3 size: 18 residues. CDR3 sequence: CASIRSLVGAGGNETQYF. The CDR3 DNA is TGTGCCAGCATCAGAAGCTTAGTTGGGGCAGGGGGCAATGAGACCCAGTACTTC.

This clonotype has at least ten counts. The chain employs TRBV27 and TRBJ1-4; no clear D gene. The CDR3 sequence is 16 residues long. Germline V lookup: CDR1 MNHEY, CDR2 SMNVEV (reference sequence). Trimming shortened V by 4 bases and J by 6 bases, and 18 bases separated the two germline ends. The CDR3 reads CASSSEGLWQDEKLFF. In DNA, the CDR3 is TGTGCCAGCAGTTCGGAAGGACTCTGGCAGGATGAAAAACTGTTTTTT.

This clonotype was seen ten or more times. V is TRBV12-3 or TRBV12-4 and J is TRBJ2-2; D is unresolved. The V end was cut by 1 base, the J end by 4 bases, with 13 bases between. This CDR3 has 16 amino acids. The CDR3, as DNA: TGTGCCAGCAGTTTAGGCCCTGGAAAGTTCACCGGGGAGCTGTTTTTT. Translation: CASSLGPGKFTGELFF.

The chain couples TRBV6-2 or TRBV6-3 to TRBJ2-3; maybe TRBD2 (6 bases). The CDR3 length is 17 residues. The germline V gene has CDR1 MNHEY and CDR2 SVGEGT. V lost 0 bases, J lost 3 bases, and 16 bases lay in between. The CDR3 DNA reads TGTGCCAGCAGTTACTCAGTGAGTTCGGGAGTGACAGATACGCAGTATTTT. Amino acid sequence: CASSYSVSSGVTDTQYF.

This clonotype was observed a few times. The chain recombines TRBV4-1 with TRBJ2-3; 7 bases line up with TRBD2. The CDR3 runs to 17 residues. V trimming: 0 bases; J trimming: 0 bases; junction bases outside the gene matches: 6. The germline CDR1 and CDR2 sequences are MGHRA and YSYEKL. The CDR3 DNA reads TGCGCCAGCAGCCAAGACTCGCTAGCGGATAGCACAGATACGCAGTATTTT. Amino acid sequence: CASSQDSLADSTDTQYF.

This chain connects TRBV9 to TRBJ1-1; 9 bases match TRBD1. Trimming at V came to 3 bases and at J to 3 bases, leaving 6 bases not matched to a gene. CDR3 length: 15 amino acids. In germline, CDR1 is SGDLS, CDR2 YYNGEE. The CDR3 DNA follows: TGTGCCAGCAGCGAGTGGGACAGGGTAGACACTGAAGCTTTCTTT. Amino acids: CASSEWDRVDTEAFF.

There are many counts of this clonotype. The chain links TRBV29-1 to TRBJ2-2; possible D gene TRBD1, 5 bases. This CDR3 region has 14 residues. Trimming stripped 3 bases from V and 5 bases from J, with 13 bases between. In germline, CDR1 is SQVTM, CDR2 ANQGSEA. The CDR3 DNA follows: TGCAGCGTTGACCCGGGCAGGGCTACCGGGGAGCTGTTTTTT. Its translation is CSVDPGRATGELFF.

This clonotype was seen many times. The rearrangement uses TRBV5-6 and TRBJ1-3; D call uncertain. CDR1 is SGHDT, CDR2 YYEEEE, per germline. V was cut by 6 bases and J by 0 bases, with 16 bases left in between. The CDR3 is 16 amino acids. CDR3 nucleotide sequence: TGTGCCAGCACCGTTGAGTGGGAGCGCTCTGGAAACACCATATATTTT. Protein sequence: CASTVEWERSGNTIYF.

This chain connects TRBV5-1 to TRBJ2-1; 14 bases align to TRBD2. CDR3 length equals 16 residues. V shed 4 bases and J 15 bases; nucleotides not matched to a gene: 15. Germline V lookup: CDR1 SGHRS, CDR2 YFSETQ. The CDR3 here is CASSIMGLAGAGRWFF. The CDR3 bases are TGCGCCAGCAGCATCATGGGACTAGCGGGGGCCGGGCGGTGGTTCTTC.

The J gene is TRBJ1-2, the V gene TRBV11-2; D not certain. The V end lost 8 bases, the J end lost 4 bases, and 11 bases lay between the germline ends. Germline V CDR1 and CDR2: SGHAT, FQNNGV. This CDR3 has 12 residues. CDR3 sequence (DNA): TGTGCCAGCTCTGGGGTGAGCTATGGCTACACCTTC. It codes for CASSGVSYGYTF.

This clonotype was counted many times. The J gene is TRBJ2-1, the V gene TRBV4-1; 8 bases fit TRBD2. The CDR3 contains 15 residues. Looked up from germline, CDR1 is MGHRA and CDR2 is YSYEKL. Unmatched junction bases numbered 11, after V lost 0 bases and J lost 13 bases. The CDR3 nucleotides read TGCGCCAGCAGCCAAGACCTTTTCGGGGGGGTTTACCAGTTCTTC. This encodes CASSQDLFGGVYQFF.

This clonotype was seen at least ten times. The J gene is TRBJ2-3, the V gene TRBV29-1, with 9 bases fitting TRBD1. The length of the CDR3 is 15 residues. The junction had 7 bases not matched to a gene; V was cut back by 3 bases and J by 3 bases. The germline gives CDR1 SQVTM, CDR2 ANQGSEA. The CDR3 DNA reads TGCAGCGTTGAGGAGACAGGGGGTAGGACAGATACGCAGTATTTT. This translates into CSVEETGGRTDTQYF.

The sample holds many counts of this clonotype. The chain is built from TRBV6-2 or TRBV6-3 and TRBJ2-4; the D call may be TRBD1 or TRBD2 (5 bases each). Trimming took 6 bases from V and 9 from J, leaving 27 bases between them. The CDR3 is 17 amino acids. Germline-derived CDR1 and CDR2 are MNHEY and SVGEGT. CDR3 DNA sequence: TGTGCCAGCAGCCACCCACGGGGAAGAACTTTTGGGGGCATTCAGTACTTC. This codes for CASSHPRGRTFGGIQYF.

This clonotype came up a few times. The chain has TRBV6-6 and TRBJ2-7; D tentatively fits TRBD1 or TRBD2 (6 bases each). The CDR3 runs to 14 residues. V dropped 6 bases and J dropped 4 bases, with 16 bases sitting between them. The V gene's germline CDR1 is MNHNY and CDR2 SVGAGI (reference sequence). CDR3 amino acids: CASSPLGGTYEQYF. The CDR3 DNA follows: TGTGCCAGCAGCCCTCTAGGGGGGACTTACGAGCAGTACTTC.

This clonotype was seen many times. The rearrangement joins TRBV3-1 to TRBJ2-7; D may be TRBD1 or TRBD2 (6 bases each). Germline V gene lookup returns CDR1 LGHDT and CDR2 YNNKEL (reference sequence). The CDR3 extends over 14 amino acids. The germline V and J ends were trimmed by 2 bases and 2 bases, with 10 bases remaining between them. The CDR3 nucleotides read TGTGCCAGCAGCCAATGGGGGGCCGCCTACGAGCAGTACTTC. Amino acid sequence: CASSQWGAAYEQYF.

V gene TRBV5-1 combines with J gene TRBJ2-1; D remains ambiguous. The germline V gene encodes CDR1 SGHRS and CDR2 YFSETQ. The CDR3 is 13 amino acids. V was cut by 1 base and J by 6 bases, with 8 bases left in between. The CDR3 coding sequence is TGCGCCAGCAGCTTGCACAGTACCAATGAGCAGTTCTTC. This sequence encodes CASSLHSTNEQFF.

This clonotype was picked up a small number of times. The rearrangement links TRBV6-5 to TRBJ2-6; 10 bases line up with TRBD1. CDR3 length: 17 amino acids. Germline V CDR1 and CDR2: MNHEY, SVGAGI. V trimming: 4 bases; J trimming: 0 bases; junction bases outside the gene matches: 3. The CDR3 is CASSFGTGVSGANVLTF. CDR3 sequence (DNA): TGTGCCAGCAGTTTCGGGACAGGGGTCTCTGGGGCCAACGTCCTGACTTTC.